In this sample, the clone carrying this T cell receptor beta chain turned up many times. This sample was taken from a study of T-cell reconstitution after alpha-beta-depleted transplantation in children. The CDR3 has 13 residues. V lost 5 bases, J lost 3 bases, and 1 base stayed unmatched. For TCRbeta, the library was prepared with unique molecular identifiers. Using its own MiXCR run on the PCR reads, TCRdb lists one record per CDR3 protein. The sample holds around 400,000 distinct CDR3 sequences, 11% seen once. The sample was PBMCs from the stem cell graft donor, taken from the stem cell graft. The gene calls are TRBV12-3 or TRBV12-4 and TRBJ2-7; 10 positions agree with TRBD2. This TCR derives from a human donor who donated a stem cell graft to a child with acute myeloid leukemia. For the CDR3, the DNA is TGTGCCAGCAGTACTAGCGGGATCTACGAGCAGTACTTC. Translation gives CASSTSGIYEQYF.